This T cell receptor (beta chain) was identified during a study of neurological immune-mediated disorders. The germline CDR1 and CDR2 sequences are LGHDT and YNNKEL (reference sequence). The length of the CDR3 is 12 residues. V lost 3 bases and J lost 10; bases outside the gene matches: 3. There are many counts of this clonotype. TCRdb independently ran MiXCR on the 5' RACE reads; one entry per CDR3 protein. The repertoire holds 70,000 or so distinct CDR3 sequences, with 3.2% as singletons. This chain connects TRBV3-1 to TRBJ2-1, with TRBD2 matching over 7 bases. Sequencing was done on a sample of PBMCs. The receptor was isolated from a woman aged 50 to 60 with multiple sclerosis. The CDR3 spells CASSQASGEQFF. Written as DNA, the CDR3 is TGTGCCAGCAGCCAGGCTAGCGGCGAGCAGTTCTTC.